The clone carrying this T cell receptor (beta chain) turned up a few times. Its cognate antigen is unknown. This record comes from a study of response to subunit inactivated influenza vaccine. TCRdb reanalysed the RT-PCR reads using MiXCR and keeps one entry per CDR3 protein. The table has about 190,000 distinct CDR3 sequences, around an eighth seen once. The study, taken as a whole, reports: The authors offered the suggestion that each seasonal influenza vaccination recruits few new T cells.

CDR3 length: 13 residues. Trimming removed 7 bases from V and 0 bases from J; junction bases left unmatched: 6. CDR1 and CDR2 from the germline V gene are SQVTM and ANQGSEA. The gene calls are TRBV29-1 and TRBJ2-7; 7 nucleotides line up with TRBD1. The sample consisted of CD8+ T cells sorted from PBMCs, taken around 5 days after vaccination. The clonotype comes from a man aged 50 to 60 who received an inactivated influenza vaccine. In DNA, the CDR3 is TGCAGCGCTGAGGGGACAGACTCCTACGAGCAGTACTTC. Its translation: CSAEGTDSYEQYF.